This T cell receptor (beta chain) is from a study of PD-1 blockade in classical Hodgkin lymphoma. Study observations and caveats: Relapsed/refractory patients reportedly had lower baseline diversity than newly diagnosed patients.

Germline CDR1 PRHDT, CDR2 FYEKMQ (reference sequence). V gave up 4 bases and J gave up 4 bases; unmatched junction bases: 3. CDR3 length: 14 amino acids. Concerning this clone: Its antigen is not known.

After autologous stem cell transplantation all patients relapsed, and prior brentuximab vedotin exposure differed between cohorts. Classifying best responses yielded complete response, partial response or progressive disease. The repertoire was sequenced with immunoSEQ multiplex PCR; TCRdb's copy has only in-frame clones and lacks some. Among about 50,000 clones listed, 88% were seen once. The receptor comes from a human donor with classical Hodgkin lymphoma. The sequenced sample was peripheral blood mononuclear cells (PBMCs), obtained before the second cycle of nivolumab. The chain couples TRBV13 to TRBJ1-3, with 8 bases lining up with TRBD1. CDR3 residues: CASSSDRVGNTIYF. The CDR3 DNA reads TGTGCCAGCAGCTCGGACAGGGTGGGAAACACCATATATTTT.